This T cell receptor beta chain was retrieved from a study of T cell changes during pregnancy in multiple sclerosis. The CDR3 length is 15 residues. From germline, CDR1 is LNHNV and CDR2 YYDKDF (reference sequence). Trimming stripped 0 bases from V and 6 bases from J, with 14 bases between. The table came from immunoSEQ multiplex PCR; TCRdb's copy has only in-frame clones and leaves some out. The sample carries approximately 100,000 clones, around 92% recorded once. This clone occurred once. The rearrangement links TRBV15 to TRBJ1-1; no clear D. The sequenced sample was peripheral blood, obtained before pregnancy. The source of this sequence is a female donor with multiple sclerosis, enrolled in a pregnancy study. The CDR3 nucleotides are TGTGCCACCAGCAGAGATAGTCCGATAATCGCTGAAGCTTTCTTT. Protein sequence: CATSRDSPIIAEAFF. Drawing the rest from reference TRBV15 and TRBJ1-1, the complete variable domain is DAMVIQNPRYQVTQFGKPVTLSCSQTLNHNVMYWYQQKSSQAPKLLFHYYDKDFNNEADTPDNFQSRRPNTSFCFLDIRSPGLGDTAMYLCATSRDSPIIAEAFFGQGTRLTVV.